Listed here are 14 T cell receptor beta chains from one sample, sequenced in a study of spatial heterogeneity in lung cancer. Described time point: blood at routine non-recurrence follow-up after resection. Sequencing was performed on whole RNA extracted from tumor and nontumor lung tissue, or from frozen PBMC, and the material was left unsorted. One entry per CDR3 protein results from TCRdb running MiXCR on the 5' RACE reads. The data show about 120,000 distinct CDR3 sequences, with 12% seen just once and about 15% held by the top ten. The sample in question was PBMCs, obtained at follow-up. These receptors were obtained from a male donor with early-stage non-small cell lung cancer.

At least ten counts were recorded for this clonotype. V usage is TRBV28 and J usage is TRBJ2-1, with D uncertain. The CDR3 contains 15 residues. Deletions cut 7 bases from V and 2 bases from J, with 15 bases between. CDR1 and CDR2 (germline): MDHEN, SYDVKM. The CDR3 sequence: CASTFGGGAYNEQFF. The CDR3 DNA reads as TGTGCCAGCACCTTTGGCGGTGGTGCCTACAATGAGCAGTTCTTC.

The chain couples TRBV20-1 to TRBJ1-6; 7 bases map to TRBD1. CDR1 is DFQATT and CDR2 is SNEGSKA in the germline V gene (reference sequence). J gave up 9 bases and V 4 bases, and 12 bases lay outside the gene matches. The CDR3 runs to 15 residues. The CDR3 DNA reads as TGCAGTGCTAAGAGGGACAGCCCCTTGGGTTCACCCCTCCACTTT. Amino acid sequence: CSAKRDSPLGSPLHF.

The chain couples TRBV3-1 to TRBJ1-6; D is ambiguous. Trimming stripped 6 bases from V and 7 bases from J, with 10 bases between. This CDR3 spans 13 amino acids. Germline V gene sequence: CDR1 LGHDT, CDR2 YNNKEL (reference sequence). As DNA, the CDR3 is TGTGCCAGCAGTCCCGACGCGAATTCACCCCTCCACTTT. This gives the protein CASSPDANSPLHF.

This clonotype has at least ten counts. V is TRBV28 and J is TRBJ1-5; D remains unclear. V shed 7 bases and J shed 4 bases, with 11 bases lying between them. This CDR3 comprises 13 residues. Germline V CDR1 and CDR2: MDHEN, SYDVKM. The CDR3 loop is CASIAGLNQPQHF. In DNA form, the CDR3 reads TGTGCCAGCATTGCAGGCCTAAATCAGCCCCAGCATTTT.

This CDR3 is CASSLAGTYNEQFF. The DNA for the CDR3 is TGTGCCAGCAGCTTGGCAGGGACCTACAATGAGCAGTTCTTC. The chain combines TRBV5-5 with TRBJ2-1; weak D call: TRBD1 (5 bases). The CDR3 covers 14 residues. CDR1 and CDR2 from the germline V gene are SGHKS and YYEKEE (reference sequence). V dropped 0 bases and J dropped 2 bases, with 6 bases sitting between them. The full variable domain, completed using reference TRBV5-5 and TRBJ2-1, is DAGVTQSPTHLIKTRGQQVTLRCSPISGHKSVSWYQQVLGQGPQFIFQYYEKEERGRGNFPDRFSARQFPNYSSELNVNALLLGDSALYLCASSLAGTYNEQFFGPGTRLTVL.

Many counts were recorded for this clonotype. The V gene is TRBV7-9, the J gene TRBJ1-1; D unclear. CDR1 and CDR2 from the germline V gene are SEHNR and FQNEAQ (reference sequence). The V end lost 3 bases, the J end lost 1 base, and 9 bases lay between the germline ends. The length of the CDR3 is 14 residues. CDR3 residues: CASSFMASNTEAFF. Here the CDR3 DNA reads TGTGCCAGCAGCTTCATGGCCTCGAACACTGAAGCTTTCTTT.

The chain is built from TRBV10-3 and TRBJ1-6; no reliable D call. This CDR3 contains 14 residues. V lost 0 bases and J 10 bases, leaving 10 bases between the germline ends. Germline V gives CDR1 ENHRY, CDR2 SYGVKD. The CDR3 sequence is CAISESGKRSPLHF. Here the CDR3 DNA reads TGTGCCATCAGTGAGTCGGGGAAAAGGTCACCCCTCCACTTT.

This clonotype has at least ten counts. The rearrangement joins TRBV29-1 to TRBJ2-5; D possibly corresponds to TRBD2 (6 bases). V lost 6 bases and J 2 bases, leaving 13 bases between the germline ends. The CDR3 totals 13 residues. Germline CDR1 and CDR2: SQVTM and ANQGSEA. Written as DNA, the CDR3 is TGCAGCGTCTTGATACTAGCTCAAGAGACCCAGTACTTC. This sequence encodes CSVLILAQETQYF.

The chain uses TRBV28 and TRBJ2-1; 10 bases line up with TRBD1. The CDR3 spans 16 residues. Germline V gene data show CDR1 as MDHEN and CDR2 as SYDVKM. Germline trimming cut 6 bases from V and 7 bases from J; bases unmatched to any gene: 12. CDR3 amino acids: CASSPYGTGVWNEQFF. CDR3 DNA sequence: TGTGCCAGCAGCCCCTACGGGACAGGGGTTTGGAATGAGCAGTTCTTC.

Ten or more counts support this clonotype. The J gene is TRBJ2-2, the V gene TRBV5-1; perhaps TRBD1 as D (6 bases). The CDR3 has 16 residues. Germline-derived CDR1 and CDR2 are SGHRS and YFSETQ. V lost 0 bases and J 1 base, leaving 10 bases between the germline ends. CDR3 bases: TGCGCCAGCAGCTTGGTCGGGACAAGGAACACCGGGGAGCTGTTTTTT. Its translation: CASSLVGTRNTGELFF.

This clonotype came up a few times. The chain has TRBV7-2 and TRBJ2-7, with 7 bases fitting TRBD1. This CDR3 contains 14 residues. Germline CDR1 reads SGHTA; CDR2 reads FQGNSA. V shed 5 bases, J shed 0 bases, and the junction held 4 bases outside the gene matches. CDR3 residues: CASSRTGVSYEQYF. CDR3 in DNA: TGTGCCAGCAGCCGGACAGGAGTCTCCTACGAGCAGTACTTC.

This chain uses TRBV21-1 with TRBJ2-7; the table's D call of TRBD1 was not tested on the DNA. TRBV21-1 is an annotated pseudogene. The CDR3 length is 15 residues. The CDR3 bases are TGTGCCAGCAGCCCCCGCAGGGGGCATGGCTACGAGCAGTACTTC. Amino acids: CASSPRRGHGYEQYF.

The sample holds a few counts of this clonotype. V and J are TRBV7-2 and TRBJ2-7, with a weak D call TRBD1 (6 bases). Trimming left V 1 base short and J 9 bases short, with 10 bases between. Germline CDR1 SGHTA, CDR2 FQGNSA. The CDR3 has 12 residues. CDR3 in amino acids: CASSLGGHWQYF. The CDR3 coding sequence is TGTGCCAGCAGCTTAGGGGGACATTGGCAGTACTTC.

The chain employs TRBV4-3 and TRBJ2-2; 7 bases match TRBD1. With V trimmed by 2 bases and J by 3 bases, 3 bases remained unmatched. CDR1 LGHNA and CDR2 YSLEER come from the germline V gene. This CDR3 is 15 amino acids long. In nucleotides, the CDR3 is TGCGCCAGCAGCCAACTTGACAGGGACACCGGGGAGCTGTTTTTT. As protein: CASSQLDRDTGELFF.